These 21 T cell receptor beta chains share one sample of origin, sequenced in a study of cytomegalovirus exposure and HLA in healthy donors. PCR employed 60 Vbeta and 13 Jbeta primers. Sequenced by immunoSEQ multiplex PCR; TCRdb stores in-frame clones only, minus some. The table has more than 85,000 clones, roughly 73% seen once. Input material: PBMCs. These TCRs come from a middle-aged woman in good health and CMV-seropositive.

V gene TRBV6-6 combines with J gene TRBJ2-7; perhaps TRBD1 as D (5 bases). V shed 4 bases and J shed 2 bases, with 9 bases lying between them. The germline CDR1 and CDR2 sequences are MNHNY and SVGAGI (reference sequence). CDR3 length: 13 residues. The CDR3 loop reads CASSLTETYEQYF. In nucleotides, the CDR3 is TGTGCCAGCAGTTTGACAGAGACCTACGAGCAGTACTTC.

The V and J genes are TRBV4-1 and TRBJ1-6; TRBD1 aligns across 8 bases. V dropped 2 bases and J dropped 0; count of bases not matched to a gene: 12. The CDR3 totals 20 residues. Germline V gene data show CDR1 as MGHRA and CDR2 as YSYEKL. CDR3 DNA: TGCGCCAGCAGCCAACGTCCTCCGGACAGGGCGAGCTCCTATAATTCACCCCTCCACTTT. The encoded protein is CASSQRPPDRASSYNSPLHF.

Of note for this clone: At one boundary the junction diverges from the germline segment, which might be a read error. The V call is TRBV7-7, the J call TRBJ2-1, with 9 positions matching TRBD2. The CDR3 is made up of 15 amino acids. Germline V gene data show CDR1 as SSHAT and CDR2 as FNYEAQ (reference sequence). Here the CDR3 DNA reads TGTGCTAGCAGTTTTAGCGGGGGCTCGTACAATGAGCAGTTCTTC. This gives the protein CASSFSGGSYNEQFF.

The chain joins TRBV4-1 to TRBJ1-5, with 7 bases matching TRBD1. The CDR3 extends over 17 amino acids. CDR1 MGHRA and CDR2 YSYEKL come from the germline V gene. V gave up 1 base and J gave up 4 bases; unmatched junction bases: 10. In DNA, the CDR3 is TGCGCCAGCAGCCAAGTTTGGGCCAGGGGGATGAATCAGCCCCAGCATTTT. It codes for CASSQVWARGMNQPQHF.

The chain is built from TRBV19 and TRBJ2-1; no definite D call. Per the germline V gene, CDR1 is LNHDA and CDR2 is SQIVND (reference sequence). V lost 5 bases and J lost 2, with 16 bases in between. CDR3 length: 16 residues. CDR3 sequence: CASSPRPAQAYNEQFF. For the CDR3, the DNA is TGTGCCAGTAGTCCCCGTCCTGCCCAGGCCTACAATGAGCAGTTCTTC.

The V and J genes are TRBV7-8 and TRBJ2-2; TRBD1 agrees at 8 bases. The CDR3 length is 17 residues. With V trimmed by 0 bases and J by 0 bases, 3 bases remained unmatched. Germline values: CDR1 SGHVS, CDR2 FQNEAQ. The CDR3 spells CASSLASGQANTGELFF. In DNA form, the CDR3 reads TGTGCCAGCAGCTTAGCCTCGGGACAGGCGAACACCGGGGAGCTGTTTTTT.

This chain connects TRBV6-5 to TRBJ2-3; the match to TRBD2 covers 7 bases. V gave up 7 bases and J gave up 8 bases; unmatched junction bases: 12. The germline CDR1 and CDR2 sequences are MNHEY and SVGAGI. The length of the CDR3 is 14 residues. In DNA, the CDR3 is TGTGCCAGCATCTCGTGGGAGGGGTCCAGTACGCAGTATTTT. Translation: CASISWEGSSTQYF.

The chain carries TRBV18 and TRBJ1-1, with 8 nucleotides matching TRBD1. This CDR3 comprises 14 residues. Losses at the gene ends were 8 bases for V and 0 bases for J; bases not matched to a gene: 5. The germline V gene has CDR1 KGHSH and CDR2 LQKENI. As DNA, the CDR3 is TGTGCCAGCCAAATACAGGGGGTGAACACTGAAGCTTTCTTT. It specifies CASQIQGVNTEAFF.

This chain connects TRBV11-3 to TRBJ1-2, with a tentative D call TRBD1 (5 bases). Trimming took off 5 bases at V and 2 bases at J, with 12 bases between the two ends. Germline CDR1 and CDR2: SGHNT and YENEEA. The CDR3 totals 14 residues. For the CDR3, the DNA is TGTGCCAGCAGCCTTCGCGGGGGGAACTATGGCTACACCTTC. Its translation is CASSLRGGNYGYTF.

The genes are TRBV5-1 and TRBJ2-5, with D maybe TRBD1 (6 bases). Germline V gene data show CDR1 as SGHRS and CDR2 as YFSETQ. The V gene lost 2 bases and the J gene lost 5 bases, with 22 bases spanning the gap. The CDR3 extends over 17 amino acids. In nucleotides, the CDR3 is TGCGCCAGCAGCTTAATGACGTCGGGACATGGTCTGGAGACCCAGTACTTC. Translation gives CASSLMTSGHGLETQYF.

The V call is TRBV28, the J call TRBJ1-1; 8 nucleotides align to TRBD1. This CDR3 spans 12 amino acids. Unmatched junction bases numbered 8, after V lost 5 bases and J lost 12 bases. CDR1 MDHEN and CDR2 SYDVKM come from the germline V gene. The CDR3 region is CASSKRDRSTFF. The DNA for the CDR3 is TGTGCCAGCAGTAAAAGGGACAGGTCAACTTTCTTT.

The rearrangement joins TRBV5-4 to TRBJ1-1; 7 positions match TRBD1. The V gene's germline CDR1 is SGHNT and CDR2 YYREEE (reference sequence). Losses at the gene ends were 0 bases for V and 1 base for J; bases not matched to a gene: 3. The length of the CDR3 is 15 residues. In DNA form, the CDR3 reads TGTGCCAGCAGCTTGGTGACAGGGACGAACACTGAAGCTTTCTTT. Protein product: CASSLVTGTNTEAFF.

This clone has only a few counts. The DNA of the CDR3 is TGTGCCAGCAGCTTAAACGGGGAGCAGTACTTC. Translating it yields CASSLNGEQYF. The J gene is TRBJ2-7, the V gene TRBV7-9, with D uncertain. The CDR3 length is 11 residues. CDR1 SEHNR and CDR2 FQNEAQ come from the germline V gene (reference sequence). Between the trimmed V and J ends, which lost 2 bases and 7 bases, there was a span of 6 bases.

The rearrangement uses TRBV5-1 and TRBJ1-6; weak D call: TRBD1 (6 bases). Germline loops: CDR1 SGHRS, CDR2 YFSETQ. The CDR3 contains 13 residues. The V end lost 5 bases, the J end lost 4 bases, and 7 bases lay between the germline ends. The CDR3 DNA reads as TGCGCCAGCAGGCAGGGGTATAATTCACCCCTCCACTTT. Its translation: CASRQGYNSPLHF.

This chain uses TRBV9 with TRBJ2-7; D is perhaps TRBD2 (7 bases). Trimming removed 0 bases from V and 4 bases from J, with 11 bases in between. Germline values: CDR1 SGDLS, CDR2 YYNGEE. This CDR3 spans 14 amino acids. The CDR3 loop reads CASSVGGGGYEQYF. In DNA, the CDR3 is TGTGCCAGCAGCGTAGGAGGGGGAGGGTACGAGCAGTACTTC.

CDR3 DNA: TGTGCCACCAGCAGAGATGCCCCCTTTTCATCCGAGCGGAAAAACACCGGGGAGCTGTTTTTT. This sequence encodes CATSRDAPFSSERKNTGELFF. This chain connects TRBV15 to TRBJ2-2, with D possibly TRBD2 on 5 matching bases. The CDR3 contains 21 residues. Trimming took 0 bases from V and 2 from J, leaving 25 bases between them. The V gene's germline CDR1 is LNHNV and CDR2 YYDKDF (reference sequence).

V gene TRBV2 combines with J gene TRBJ2-1, with 10 bases matching TRBD2. Germline-derived CDR1 and CDR2 are SNHLY and FYNNEI. J was trimmed by 8 bases and V by 0 bases; bases with no gene match: 10. The CDR3 is made up of 17 amino acids. In DNA, the CDR3 is TGTGCCAGCAGTGAAGCGCTGCTAGCGGGAGATTTCGATGAGCAGTTCTTC. Translation gives CASSEALLAGDFDEQFF.

This chain uses TRBV5-4 with TRBJ2-5; D unresolved. The CDR3 is made up of 15 amino acids. Germline values: CDR1 SGHNT, CDR2 YYREEE (reference sequence). Between the trimmed V and J ends, which lost 1 base and 1 base, there was a span of 11 bases. In DNA, the CDR3 is TGTGCCAGCAGCTTGATTGGCTCACCCCAAGAGACCCAGTACTTC. Protein sequence: CASSLIGSPQETQYF.

The chain has TRBV7-7 and TRBJ2-7; weak D call: TRBD1 (5 bases). V gave up 0 bases and J gave up 5 bases, with 14 bases separating them. The CDR3 is 15 residues long. CDR1 and CDR2 from the germline V gene are SSHAT and FNYEAQ (reference sequence). The CDR3: CASSLARSGSHEQYF. DNA of the CDR3: TGTGCCAGCAGCTTAGCTCGGTCAGGGTCGCACGAGCAGTACTTC.

This clone was recorded a few times. One end of the junction varies from germline; a read error may be responsible. The rearrangement links TRBV18 to TRBJ2-1, with 9 bases fitting TRBD2. Looked up from germline, CDR1 is KGHSH and CDR2 is LQKENI. The CDR3 totals 15 residues. The CDR3 DNA reads TGTGCCAGCGCACCACTAGCGGGCCTCTACAATGAGCAGTTCTTC. Residues: CASAPLAGLYNEQFF.

In its sample, this clone was seen once. The chain links TRBV27 to TRBJ1-2; no firm D call. V was trimmed by 5 bases and J by 5 bases, leaving 15 bases between them. The CDR3 has 14 amino acids. The V gene's germline CDR1 is MNHEY and CDR2 SMNVEV (reference sequence). This CDR3 is CASSPRSGLYGYTF. CDR3 bases: TGTGCCAGCAGTCCCCGTTCCGGACTATATGGCTACACCTTC.